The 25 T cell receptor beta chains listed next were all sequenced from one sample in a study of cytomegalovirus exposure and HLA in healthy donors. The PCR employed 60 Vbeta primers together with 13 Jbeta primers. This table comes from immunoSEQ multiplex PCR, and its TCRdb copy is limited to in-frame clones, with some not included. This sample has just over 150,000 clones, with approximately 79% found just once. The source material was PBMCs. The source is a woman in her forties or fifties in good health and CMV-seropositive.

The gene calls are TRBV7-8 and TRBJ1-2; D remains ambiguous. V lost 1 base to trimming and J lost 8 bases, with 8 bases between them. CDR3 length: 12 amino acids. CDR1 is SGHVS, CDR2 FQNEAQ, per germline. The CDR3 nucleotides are TGTGCCAGCAGCTTAGAATCGGGAGGCTACACCTTC. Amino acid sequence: CASSLESGGYTF.

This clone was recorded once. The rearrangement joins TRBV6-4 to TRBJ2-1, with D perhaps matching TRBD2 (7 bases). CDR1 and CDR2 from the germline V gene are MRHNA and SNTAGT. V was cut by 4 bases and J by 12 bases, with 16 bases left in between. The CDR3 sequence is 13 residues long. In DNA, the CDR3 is TGTGCCAGCAGTGTAATCGGGGGGCGGGGGCAGTTCTTC. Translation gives CASSVIGGRGQFF.

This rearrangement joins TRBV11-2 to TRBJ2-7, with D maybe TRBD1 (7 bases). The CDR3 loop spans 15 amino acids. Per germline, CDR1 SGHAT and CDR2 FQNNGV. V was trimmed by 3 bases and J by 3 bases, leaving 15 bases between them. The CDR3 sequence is CASSLEGAGIYEQYF. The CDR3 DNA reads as TGTGCCAGCAGCTTGGAGGGGGCGGGTATCTACGAGCAGTACTTC.

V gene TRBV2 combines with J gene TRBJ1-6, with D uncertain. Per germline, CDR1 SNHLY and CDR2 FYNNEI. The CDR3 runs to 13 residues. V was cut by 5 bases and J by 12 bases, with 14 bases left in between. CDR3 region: CASSRISGIPLHF. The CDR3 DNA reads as TGTGCCAGCAGTCGTATCTCGGGGATACCCCTCCACTTT. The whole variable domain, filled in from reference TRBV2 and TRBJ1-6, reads EPEVTQTPSHQVTQMGQEVILRCVPISNHLYFYWYRQILGQKVEFLVSFYNNEISEKSEIFDDQFSVERPDGSNFTLKIRSTKLEDSAMYFCASSRISGIPLHFGNGTRLTVT.

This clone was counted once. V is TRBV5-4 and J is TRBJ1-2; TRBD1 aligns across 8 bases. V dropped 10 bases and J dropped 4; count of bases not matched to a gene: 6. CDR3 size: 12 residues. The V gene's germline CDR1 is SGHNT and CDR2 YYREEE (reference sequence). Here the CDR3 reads CALSTGGYGYTF. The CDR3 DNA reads TGTGCCTTATCCACAGGGGGCTATGGCTACACCTTC.

CDR3 nucleotide sequence: TGTGCTAGTGGTGCGTCGGGACAGGGGCGTACAGATACGCAGTATTTT. Translating it yields CASGASGQGRTDTQYF. The V call is TRBV12-5, the J call TRBJ2-3, with 10 bases fitting TRBD1. V dropped 5 bases and J dropped 3; count of bases not matched to a gene: 8. Germline CDR1 LGHNT, CDR2 FRNRAP. The CDR3 runs 16 residues. Using reference TRBV12-5 and TRBJ2-3 for the parts outside the CDR3, the full variable domain is DARVTQTPRHKVTEMGQEVTMRCQPILGHNTVFWYRQTMMQGLELLAYFRNRAPLDDSGMPKDRFSAEMPDATLATLKIQPSEPRDSAVYFCASGASGQGRTDTQYFGPGTRLTVL.

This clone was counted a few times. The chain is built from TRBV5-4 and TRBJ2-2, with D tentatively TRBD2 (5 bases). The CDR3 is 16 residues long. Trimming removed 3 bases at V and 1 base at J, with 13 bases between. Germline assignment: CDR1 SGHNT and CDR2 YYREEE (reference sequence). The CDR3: CASSSWEIMNTGELFF. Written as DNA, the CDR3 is TGTGCCAGCAGCTCATGGGAGATAATGAACACCGGGGAGCTGTTTTTT.

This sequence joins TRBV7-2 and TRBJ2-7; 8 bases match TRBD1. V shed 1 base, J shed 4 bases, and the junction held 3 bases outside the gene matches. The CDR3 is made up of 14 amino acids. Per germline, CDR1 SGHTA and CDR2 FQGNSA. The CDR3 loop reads CASSLGQGFYEQYF. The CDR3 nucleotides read TGTGCCAGCAGCTTAGGACAGGGGTTTTACGAGCAGTACTTC.

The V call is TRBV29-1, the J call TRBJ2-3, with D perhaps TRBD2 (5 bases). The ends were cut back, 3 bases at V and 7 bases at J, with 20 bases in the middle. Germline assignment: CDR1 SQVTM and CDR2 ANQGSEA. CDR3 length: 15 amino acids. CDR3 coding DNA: TGCAGCGTTGATGGGTTGGTCGAGGGTTTTTATACGCAGTATTTT. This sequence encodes CSVDGLVEGFYTQYF.

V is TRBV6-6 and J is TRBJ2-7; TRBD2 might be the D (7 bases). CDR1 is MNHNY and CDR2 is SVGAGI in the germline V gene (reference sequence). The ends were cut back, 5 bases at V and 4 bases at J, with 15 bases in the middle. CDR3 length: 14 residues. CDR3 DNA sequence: TGTGCCAGCAGTATGGGGGGGCTTGAGTACGAGCAGTACTTC. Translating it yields CASSMGGLEYEQYF.

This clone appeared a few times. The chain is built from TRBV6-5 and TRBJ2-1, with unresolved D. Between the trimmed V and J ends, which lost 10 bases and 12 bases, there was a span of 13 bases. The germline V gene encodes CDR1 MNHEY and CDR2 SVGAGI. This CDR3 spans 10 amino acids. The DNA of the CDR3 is TGTGCCACCGGAATCGAGCGGCAGTTCTTC. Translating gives CATGIERQFF.

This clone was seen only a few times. CDR3 amino acids: CASSPAETGAVGYTF. In DNA form, the CDR3 reads TGTGCCAGCAGCCCCGCCGAAACAGGGGCTGTTGGCTACACCTTC. The chain links TRBV9 to TRBJ1-2; TRBD1 matches 7 bases. V lost 4 bases, J lost 7 bases, and 13 bases stayed unmatched. The germline V gene has CDR1 SGDLS and CDR2 YYNGEE. CDR3 length: 15 residues.

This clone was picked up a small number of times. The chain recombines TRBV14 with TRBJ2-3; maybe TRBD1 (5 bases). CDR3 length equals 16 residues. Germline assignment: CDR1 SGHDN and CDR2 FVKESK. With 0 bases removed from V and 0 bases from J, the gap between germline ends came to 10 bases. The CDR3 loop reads CASSQDWGPSTDTQYF. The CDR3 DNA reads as TGTGCCAGCAGCCAAGATTGGGGCCCCAGCACAGATACGCAGTATTTT.

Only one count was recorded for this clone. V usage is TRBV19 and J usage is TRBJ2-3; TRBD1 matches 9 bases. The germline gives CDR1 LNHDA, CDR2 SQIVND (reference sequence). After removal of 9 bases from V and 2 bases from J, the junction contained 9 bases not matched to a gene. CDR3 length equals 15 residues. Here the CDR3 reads CASRQGTGYTDTQYF. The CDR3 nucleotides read TGTGCCAGCAGGCAGGGGACAGGGTACACAGATACGCAGTATTTT.

The CDR3 DNA is TGCGCCAGCAGCTTGGGGGACAGGGGTAATGAGCAGTTCTTC. This sequence encodes CASSLGDRGNEQFF. The chain uses TRBV5-1 and TRBJ2-1, with 10 bases matching TRBD1. CDR1 is SGHRS, CDR2 YFSETQ, per germline. The CDR3 sequence is 14 residues long. Trimming cost V 0 bases and J 7 bases; bases outside gene matches: 1.

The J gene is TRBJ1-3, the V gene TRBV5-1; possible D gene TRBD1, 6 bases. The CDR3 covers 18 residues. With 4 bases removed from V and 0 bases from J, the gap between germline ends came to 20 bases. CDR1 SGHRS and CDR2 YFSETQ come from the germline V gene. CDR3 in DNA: TGCGCCAGCAGCCCCGGGGACACCTTAATCAGCTCTGGAAACACCATATATTTT. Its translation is CASSPGDTLISSGNTIYF.

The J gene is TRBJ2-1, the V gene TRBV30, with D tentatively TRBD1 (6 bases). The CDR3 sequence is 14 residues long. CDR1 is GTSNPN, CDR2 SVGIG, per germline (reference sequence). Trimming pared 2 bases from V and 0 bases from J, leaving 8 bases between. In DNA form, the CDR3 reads TGTGCCTGGAGTTGGGGGCTCTCCTACAATGAGCAGTTCTTC. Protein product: CAWSWGLSYNEQFF.

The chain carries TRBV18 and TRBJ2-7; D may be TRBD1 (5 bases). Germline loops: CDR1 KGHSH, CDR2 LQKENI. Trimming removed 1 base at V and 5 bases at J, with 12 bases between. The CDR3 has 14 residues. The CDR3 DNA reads TGTGCCAGCTCACCACGCCAGGGAACCAACGAGCAGTACTTC. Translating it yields CASSPRQGTNEQYF. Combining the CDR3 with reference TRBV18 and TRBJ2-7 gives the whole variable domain NAGVMQNPRHLVRRRGQEARLRCSPMKGHSHVYWYRQLPEEGLKFMVYLQKENIIDESGMPKERFSAEFPKEGPSILRIQQVVRGDSAAYFCASSPRQGTNEQYFGPGTRLTVT.

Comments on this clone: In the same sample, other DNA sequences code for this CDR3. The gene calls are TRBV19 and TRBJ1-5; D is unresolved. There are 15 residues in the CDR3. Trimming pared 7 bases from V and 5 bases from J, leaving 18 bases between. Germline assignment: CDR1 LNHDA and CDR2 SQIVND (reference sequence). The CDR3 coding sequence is TGTGCCAGTACCCCCGTGAGGGCGGCCCATCAGCCCCAGCATTTT. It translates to CASTPVRAAHQPQHF. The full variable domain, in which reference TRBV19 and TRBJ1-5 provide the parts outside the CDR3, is DGGITQSPKYLFRKEGQNVTLSCEQNLNHDAMYWYRQDPGQGLRLIYYSQIVNDFQKGDIAEGYSVSREKKESFPLTVTSAQKNPTAFYLCASTPVRAAHQPQHFGDGTRLSIL.

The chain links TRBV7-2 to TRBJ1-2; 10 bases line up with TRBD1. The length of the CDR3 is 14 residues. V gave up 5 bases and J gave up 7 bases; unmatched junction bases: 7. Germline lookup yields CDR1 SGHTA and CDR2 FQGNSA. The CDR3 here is CASSQRQGAAGYTF. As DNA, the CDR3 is TGTGCCAGCAGCCAGAGACAGGGGGCGGCTGGCTACACCTTC.

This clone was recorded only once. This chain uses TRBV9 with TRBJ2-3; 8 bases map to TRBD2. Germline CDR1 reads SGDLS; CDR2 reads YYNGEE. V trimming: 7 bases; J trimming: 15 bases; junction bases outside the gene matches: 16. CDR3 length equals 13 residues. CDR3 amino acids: CASGAPPGLEVYF. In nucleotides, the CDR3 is TGTGCCAGCGGCGCTCCGCCGGGACTAGAGGTCTATTTT.

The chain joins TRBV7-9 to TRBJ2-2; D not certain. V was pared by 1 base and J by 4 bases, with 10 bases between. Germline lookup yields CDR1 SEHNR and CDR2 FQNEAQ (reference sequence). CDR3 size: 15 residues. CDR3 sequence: CASSLDLAGTGELFF. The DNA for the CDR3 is TGTGCCAGCAGCTTAGACCTTGCCGGCACCGGGGAGCTGTTTTTT.

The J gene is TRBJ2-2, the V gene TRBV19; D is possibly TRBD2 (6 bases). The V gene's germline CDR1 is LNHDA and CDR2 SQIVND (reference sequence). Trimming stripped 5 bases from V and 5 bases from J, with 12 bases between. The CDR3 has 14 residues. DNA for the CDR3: TGTGCCAGTAGTCTCGGTGGGGGGACCGGGGAGCTGTTTTTT. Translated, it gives CASSLGGGTGELFF.

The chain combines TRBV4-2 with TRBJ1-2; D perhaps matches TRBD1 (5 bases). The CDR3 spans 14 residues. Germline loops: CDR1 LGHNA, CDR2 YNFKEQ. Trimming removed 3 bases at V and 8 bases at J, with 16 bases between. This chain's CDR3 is CASSQGGGGFGYTF. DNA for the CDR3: TGTGCCAGCAGCCAGGGCGGCGGGGGGTTCGGCTACACCTTC.

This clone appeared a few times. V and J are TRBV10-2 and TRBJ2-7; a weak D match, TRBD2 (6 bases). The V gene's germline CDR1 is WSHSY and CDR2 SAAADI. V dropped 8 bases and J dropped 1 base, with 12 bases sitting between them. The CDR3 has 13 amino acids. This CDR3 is CASHPAGSYEQYF. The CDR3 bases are TGCGCCAGCCATCCCGCGGGATCCTACGAGCAGTACTTC.